The rows below give T cell receptor beta chains drawn from one sample of a study of cytomegalovirus exposure and HLA in healthy donors. Assay used: immunoSEQ multiplex PCR; TCRdb lists only in-frame clones, some missing. The table includes about 130,000 clones, 81% detected once. Sequenced: PBMCs. These receptors were collected from a woman in her thirties or forties in good health and CMV-seropositive. Both conserved end residues are part of each CDR3. The order of the fields is CDR3 protein, D gene, J gene, V gene. A D gene is named only where the DNA matches it firmly.

CDR3aa: CASSSQGAGTEAFF; d_gene: TRBD1; j_gene: TRBJ1-1; v_gene: TRBV5-1
CDR3aa: CASRETGTTEAFF; d_gene: .; j_gene: TRBJ1-1; v_gene: TRBV6-1
CDR3aa: CASKKPGQGSYGYTF; d_gene: TRBD1; j_gene: TRBJ1-2; v_gene: TRBV6-6
CDR3aa: CASTDDILGYTF; d_gene: .; j_gene: TRBJ1-2; v_gene: TRBV6-6
CDR3aa: CASSGQGRGTDTQYF; d_gene: .; j_gene: TRBJ2-3; v_gene: TRBV2
CDR3aa: CASRLTPGSNQPQHF; d_gene: .; j_gene: TRBJ1-5; v_gene: TRBV6-5
CDR3aa: CASSVAPRAPGNTIYF; d_gene: .; j_gene: TRBJ1-3; v_gene: TRBV9
CDR3aa: CASSSYRADTQYF; d_gene: .; j_gene: TRBJ2-3; v_gene: TRBV7-2
CDR3aa: CASRRTGGSQSF; d_gene: TRBD1; j_gene: TRBJ1-5; v_gene: TRBV6-1
CDR3aa: CASSRGPDYYNYGYTF; d_gene: TRBD1; j_gene: TRBJ1-2; v_gene: TRBV7-6
CDR3aa: CASSESIGEAEAFF; d_gene: .; j_gene: TRBJ1-1; v_gene: TRBV10-2
CDR3aa: CASSWGQGDNQPQHF; d_gene: TRBD1; j_gene: TRBJ1-5; v_gene: TRBV7-2
CDR3aa: CASSRLAGSYEQFF; d_gene: TRBD2; j_gene: TRBJ2-1; v_gene: TRBV6-5
CDR3aa: CASSQDGSPQGVGTEAFF; d_gene: TRBD1; j_gene: TRBJ1-1; v_gene: TRBV4-2
CDR3aa: CATSRLQGTKANYGYTF; d_gene: .; j_gene: TRBJ1-2; v_gene: TRBV15
CDR3aa: CAWGPGPGTYEQYF; d_gene: .; j_gene: TRBJ2-7; v_gene: TRBV30
CDR3aa: CASSWISSPNTGELFF; d_gene: .; j_gene: TRBJ2-2; v_gene: TRBV27
CDR3aa: CASSRVVEETQYF; d_gene: .; j_gene: TRBJ2-5; v_gene: TRBV5-1
CDR3aa: CASRGTGGLETQYF; d_gene: TRBD1; j_gene: TRBJ2-5; v_gene: TRBV2
CDR3aa: CASSPTGVQPQHF; d_gene: TRBD1; j_gene: TRBJ1-5; v_gene: TRBV7-2
CDR3aa: CASSWDRVYEQYF; d_gene: TRBD1; j_gene: TRBJ2-7; v_gene: TRBV5-1
CDR3aa: CASSNGTEIGETEAFF; d_gene: TRBD1; j_gene: TRBJ1-1; v_gene: TRBV10-1
CDR3aa: CASSLVGWRNTEAFF; d_gene: .; j_gene: TRBJ1-1; v_gene: TRBV7-8
CDR3aa: CAWAREPLYGYTF; d_gene: .; j_gene: TRBJ1-2; v_gene: TRBV30
CDR3aa: CASSLALAGDFADTQYF; d_gene: TRBD2; j_gene: TRBJ2-3; v_gene: TRBV5-1
CDR3aa: CASSRTGTGGVGNTIYF; d_gene: TRBD1; j_gene: TRBJ1-3; v_gene: TRBV9
CDR3aa: CASSLGSGGEEKLFF; d_gene: TRBD1; j_gene: TRBJ1-4; v_gene: TRBV11-2
CDR3aa: CASIRGLNTEAFF; d_gene: .; j_gene: TRBJ1-1; v_gene: TRBV5-6
CDR3aa: CASGLVMLTRGGADTQYF; d_gene: .; j_gene: TRBJ2-3; v_gene: TRBV12-5
CDR3aa: CASSIGQGSDTQYF; d_gene: TRBD1; j_gene: TRBJ2-3; v_gene: TRBV7-7
CDR3aa: CASSVELSPRTDTQYF; d_gene: .; j_gene: TRBJ2-3; v_gene: TRBV9
CDR3aa: CASSEGLYSGNTIYF; d_gene: .; j_gene: TRBJ1-3; v_gene: TRBV5-1
CDR3aa: CASSPHMNTEAFF; d_gene: .; j_gene: TRBJ1-1; v_gene: TRBV11-2
CDR3aa: CASSLLGRGYTF; d_gene: .; j_gene: TRBJ1-2; v_gene: TRBV7-2
CDR3aa: CAISPGTTYEQYF; d_gene: .; j_gene: TRBJ2-7; v_gene: TRBV10-3
CDR3aa: CASSQSRTGVNTEAFF; d_gene: .; j_gene: TRBJ1-1; v_gene: TRBV4-3
CDR3aa: CAWSGRGTREQYF; d_gene: TRBD2; j_gene: TRBJ2-7; v_gene: TRBV30
CDR3aa: CAISDKLEQFF; d_gene: .; j_gene: TRBJ2-1; v_gene: TRBV10-3
CDR3aa: CASSVEQVGSGNTIYF; d_gene: .; j_gene: TRBJ1-3; v_gene: TRBV2
CDR3aa: CASSSGHRGRFF; d_gene: .; j_gene: TRBJ2-1; v_gene: TRBV5-8
CDR3aa: CAWSARGTRPQHF; d_gene: .; j_gene: TRBJ1-5; v_gene: TRBV30
CDR3aa: CASSLQGYNEQFF; d_gene: .; j_gene: TRBJ2-1; v_gene: TRBV27
CDR3aa: CASSHDRGRGGELFF; d_gene: TRBD1; j_gene: TRBJ2-2; v_gene: TRBV2
CDR3aa: CASSLYRDNEQFF; d_gene: .; j_gene: TRBJ2-1; v_gene: TRBV7-8
CDR3aa: CASSSPGRRYEQYF; d_gene: .; j_gene: TRBJ2-7; v_gene: TRBV6-5
CDR3aa: CASSESLAGKTQYF; d_gene: TRBD2; j_gene: TRBJ2-3; v_gene: TRBV2
CDR3aa: CASSLGLPGTQYF; d_gene: .; j_gene: TRBJ2-5; v_gene: TRBV5-6
CDR3aa: CASSPSVTGNTEAFF; d_gene: .; j_gene: TRBJ1-1; v_gene: TRBV6-5
CDR3aa: CASSLRQGRNEKLFF; d_gene: .; j_gene: TRBJ1-4; v_gene: TRBV21-1
CDR3aa: CASSLEHGRGNTIYF; d_gene: .; j_gene: TRBJ1-3; v_gene: TRBV7-2
CDR3aa: CASSLPKRGLASYEQYF; d_gene: .; j_gene: TRBJ2-7; v_gene: TRBV7-3
CDR3aa: CASSATGTGVTKNIQYF; d_gene: TRBD1; j_gene: TRBJ2-4; v_gene: TRBV18
CDR3aa: CASSLLAGGYEQYF; d_gene: TRBD2; j_gene: TRBJ2-7; v_gene: TRBV27
CDR3aa: CASSSAGTFEKLFF; d_gene: .; j_gene: TRBJ1-4; v_gene: TRBV7-9
CDR3aa: CASSQGTGVREKLFF; d_gene: TRBD1; j_gene: TRBJ1-4; v_gene: TRBV4-3
CDR3aa: CASSLIPASGTSSYNEQFF; d_gene: TRBD2; j_gene: TRBJ2-1; v_gene: TRBV5-1
CDR3aa: CASLTRGRTEQYF; d_gene: TRBD2; j_gene: TRBJ2-7; v_gene: TRBV28
CDR3aa: CASSLEQGTTDTQYF; d_gene: .; j_gene: TRBJ2-3; v_gene: TRBV7-7